Below, one T cell receptor beta chain is given with its context. Its antigen is not identified. The J segment lost 6 bases and the V segment lost 5 bases, leaving 10 bases of the junction unmatched. Germline assignment: CDR1 SGHTA and CDR2 FQGNSA. This CDR3 spans 15 amino acids. This entry is derived from a study of shared clonotypes between healthy human individuals. Splitting of CD4+ cells produced CD45RA+ naive and CD45RA-negative memory subsets. Study conclusions and caveats: Naive subsets tended to show greater estimated richness than memory subsets. In four donors, approximately 5% of naive CD4 clonotypes appeared in common. It was the few donors that limited the genetic and exposure-history diversity represented.

The data were produced by immunoSEQ multiplex PCR, yet TCRdb's version contains in-frame clones alone and is incomplete. The sample lists about 2.3 million clones; 85% to 95% were seen once. The material sequenced was naive CD4+ T cells from PBMCs. Subset: CD45RA+ positively selected. This chain connects TRBV7-2 to TRBJ2-7; 10 positions agree with TRBD1. This TCR came from a man aged 18 to 30 in good health. Some clones in this sample may be carry-over from other donors' samples. In DNA form, the CDR3 reads TGTGCCAGCAGCGGCGGGGGACAGGGGATATTCGAGCAGTACTTC. Translating it yields CASSGGGQGIFEQYF.